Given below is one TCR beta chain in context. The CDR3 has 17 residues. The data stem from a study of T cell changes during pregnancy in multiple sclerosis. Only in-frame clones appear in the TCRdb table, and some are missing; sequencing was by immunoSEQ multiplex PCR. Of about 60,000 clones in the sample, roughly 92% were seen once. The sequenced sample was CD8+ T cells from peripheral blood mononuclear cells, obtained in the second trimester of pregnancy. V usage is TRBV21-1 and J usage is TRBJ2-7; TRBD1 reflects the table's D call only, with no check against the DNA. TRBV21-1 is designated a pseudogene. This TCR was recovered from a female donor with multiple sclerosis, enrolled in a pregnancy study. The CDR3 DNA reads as TGTGCCAGCAGCAAACAAACCTTCGACAGGGAAATTCGCGAGCAGTACTTC. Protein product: CASSKQTFDREIREQYF.